Below, one TCR beta chain is given with its context. Its antigen is undetermined. This sample is drawn from a study of T-cell memory formation after mild COVID-19. TCRdb reprocessed the 5' RACE reads via MiXCR and lists one record per CDR3 protein. The table records roughly 380,000 distinct CDR3 sequences, under 30% of them present only once. Study-wide findings and caveats: The finding that pre-infection memory included some responding clones suggested that cross-reactive memory joined. Clones contracting day 15 to 85 were balanced CD4/CD8; later expanders leaned CD4+.

Trimming pared 6 bases from V and 5 bases from J, leaving 6 bases between. Per the germline V gene, CDR1 is MNHNY and CDR2 is SVGAGI (reference sequence). CDR3 length equals 11 residues. The TCR sequence derives from an adult woman who had mild COVID-19 (a few samples of this study predate the infection). Cell type and time point are not known. The sequenced sample was PBMCs or a T cell subset sorted from them (not recorded which). The chain is built from TRBV6-6 and TRBJ2-3, with no clear D. CDR3 sequence reads: CASRKGDTQYF. CDR3 nucleotide sequence: TGTGCCAGCAGGAAGGGAGATACGCAGTATTTT.